The sequence of this TCR beta chain was determined in a study of cytomegalovirus exposure and HLA in healthy donors. The germline gives CDR1 SQVTM, CDR2 ANQGSEA. The CDR3 has 12 residues. Broader study findings: In a later analysis, common viral pathogens appeared linked to several of the most significant clusters.

Notes on this clone: The antigen remains unidentified.

PCR amplification relied on 60 Vbeta primers (plus 13 Jbeta primers). TCRdb keeps only in-frame clones here, not all; method: immunoSEQ multiplex PCR. The profile covers just over 60,000 clones, with around 87% appearing a single time and over 1.1% taken by the ten largest. Sample: PBMCs. The chain is built from TRBV29-1 and TRBJ2-5; no firm D call. The J call is doubtful: the DNA matches TRBJ2-7 better. This TCR came from a man aged 18 to 30 in good health and CMV-seronegative. The CDR3 loop is CSVLNLAYEQYF. The CDR3 nucleotides are TGCAGCGTTCTCAATTTAGCCTACGAGCAGTACTTC.